This passage covers 10 T cell receptor beta chains from one sample sequenced in a study of blood T cell repertoires in COVID-19. Sequenced by immunoSEQ multiplex PCR; TCRdb stores in-frame clones only, minus some. The sample includes approximately 340,000 clones, about 87% seen only once; the top ten take roughly 9.9%. The source material was peripheral blood. These receptors came from a man under 40 with COVID-19, enrolled during active disease.

The chain couples TRBV15 to TRBJ2-3; 9 bases map to TRBD2. Germline loops: CDR1 LNHNV, CDR2 YYDKDF (reference sequence). This CDR3 has 16 amino acids. After removal of 4 bases from V and 5 bases from J, the junction contained 10 bases not matched to a gene. CDR3 nucleotide sequence: TGTGCCACCAGCACCGATAGCGGGGGAAGCGGAGATACGCAGTATTTT. Protein: CATSTDSGGSGDTQYF.

V usage is TRBV5-1 and J usage is TRBJ2-7; 9 nucleotides line up with TRBD2. Germline values: CDR1 SGHRS, CDR2 YFSETQ. The CDR3 is made up of 15 amino acids. With V trimmed by 4 bases and J by 4 bases, 9 bases remained unmatched. In DNA form, the CDR3 reads TGCGCCAGCAGCGAGGGGGACCTAGCGGGGTACGAGCAGTACTTC. Its protein product is CASSEGDLAGYEQYF.

The rearrangement uses TRBV18 and TRBJ1-5, with 11 bases that match TRBD1. The CDR3 has 18 amino acids. The V gene end was trimmed by 4 bases and the J gene end by 7 bases; junction bases not matched to a gene: 15. Germline V gene data show CDR1 as KGHSH and CDR2 as LQKENI. The CDR3 is CASSRSGTGGLIGQPQHF. DNA for the CDR3: TGTGCCAGCTCACGTTCCGGGACAGGGGGTTTAATCGGGCAGCCCCAGCATTTT.

This clone was seen only once. V and J are TRBV10-3 and TRBJ2-3, with D perhaps TRBD2 (6 bases). CDR1 and CDR2 from the germline V gene are ENHRY and SYGVKD. Trimming removed 3 bases at V and 0 bases at J, with 10 bases between. The CDR3 sequence is 15 residues long. The DNA for the CDR3 is TGTGCCATCAGTGACCCGGGGACTAGCACAGATACGCAGTATTTT. It is translated as CAISDPGTSTDTQYF.

Here the CDR3 DNA reads TGTGCCAGCAGCTTAGGGGCTAGCGGGGCCTCGGATACGCAGTATTTT. Translation gives CASSLGASGASDTQYF. This chain connects TRBV7-7 to TRBJ2-3, with TRBD2 identical over 9 bases. CDR3 length equals 16 residues. The germline CDR1 and CDR2 sequences are SSHAT and FNYEAQ (reference sequence). V lost 1 base, J lost 6 bases, and 8 bases stayed unmatched.

The chain couples TRBV28 to TRBJ2-7; 7 nucleotides align to TRBD1. Germline CDR1 is MDHEN and CDR2 is SYDVKM. The ends lost 3 bases at V and 12 bases at J; junction bases unmatched: 8. The CDR3 is made up of 12 amino acids. The CDR3 DNA reads as TGTGCCAGCAGTTTCTTCGGGCAGGGGGTGTACTTC. This codes for CASSFFGQGVYF.

Here the CDR3 reads CASSSPGYEQYF. The CDR3 nucleotides are TGTGCCAGCAGCTCCCCGGGTTACGAGCAGTACTTC. The J gene is TRBJ2-7, the V gene TRBV7-3; D call uncertain. V was clipped by 4 bases and J by 4 bases, with 8 bases between them. This CDR3 contains 12 residues. In germline, CDR1 is SGHTA, CDR2 FQGTGA. The whole variable domain, remainder taken from reference TRBV7-3 and TRBJ2-7, is GAGVSQTPSNKVTEKGKYVELRCDPISGHTALYWYRQSLGQGPEFLIYFQGTGAADDSGLPNDRFFAVRPEGSVSTLKIQRTERGDSAVYLCASSSPGYEQYFGPGTRLTVT.

V gene TRBV6-5 combines with J gene TRBJ2-1; D may be TRBD2 (5 bases). CDR3 length: 15 residues. Trimming pared 6 bases from V and 2 bases from J, leaving 14 bases between. The germline V gene encodes CDR1 MNHEY and CDR2 SVGAGI. In DNA, the CDR3 is TGTGCCAGCAGGTTCTTGGACTCCACCTACAATGAGCAGTTCTTC. Translated: CASRFLDSTYNEQFF.

The gene calls are TRBV6-6 and TRBJ1-1; 8 bases map to TRBD1. This CDR3 is 13 amino acids long. V was pared by 4 bases and J by 7 bases, with 5 bases of the junction left unmatched. Per germline, CDR1 MNHNY and CDR2 SVGAGI (reference sequence). The CDR3 spells CASSFQGADEAFF. The CDR3 DNA is TGTGCCAGCAGTTTCCAGGGGGCGGATGAAGCTTTCTTT.

This chain joins TRBV11-3 and TRBJ1-1, with D possibly being TRBD1 (5 bases). The V gene's germline CDR1 is SGHNT and CDR2 YENEEA. This CDR3 comprises 13 residues. V shed 8 bases and J shed 3 bases, with 13 bases lying between them. The CDR3 bases are TGTGCCAGCGGTCGAGGGGAGGACACTGAAGCTTTCTTT. Translation: CASGRGEDTEAFF.